These 7 T cell receptor beta chains were sequenced from one sample in a study of T cell changes during pregnancy in multiple sclerosis. Assay: immunoSEQ multiplex PCR; the TCRdb copy retains only in-frame clones and omits some. The profile shows some 110,000 clones, 92% of them singletons. Material: peripheral blood, obtained in the third trimester of pregnancy. Every receptor here comes from a female donor with multiple sclerosis, enrolled in a pregnancy study.

The chain employs TRBV4-1 and TRBJ2-1; TRBD1 aligns across 11 bases. CDR1 is MGHRA, CDR2 YSYEKL, per germline. The CDR3 loop spans 15 amino acids. The trim removed 3 bases at V and 6 bases at J, leaving 4 bases unmatched. The CDR3 region is CASSQRGQGGNEQFF. DNA for the CDR3: TGCGCCAGCAGCCAGCGGGGACAGGGGGGCAATGAGCAGTTCTTC.

The V call is TRBV27, the J call TRBJ2-2; 9 bases match TRBD2. This CDR3 has 15 amino acids. The V and J ends lost 4 bases and 7 bases, in that order; junction bases with no gene match: 7. In germline, CDR1 is MNHEY, CDR2 SMNVEV (reference sequence). The CDR3 here is CASSSAGGLGGELFF. As DNA, the CDR3 is TGTGCCAGCAGTTCAGCGGGAGGCTTGGGCGGGGAGCTGTTTTTT.

J is TRBJ2-1 and V is TRBV15, with 10 bases identical to TRBD2. This CDR3 is built from 19 residues. Trimming cost V 3 bases and J 0 bases; bases outside gene matches: 11. The germline CDR1 and CDR2 sequences are LNHNV and YYDKDF (reference sequence). CDR3 amino acids: CATSSSSGGAQSSYNEQFF. DNA for the CDR3: TGTGCCACCAGCAGCTCCAGCGGGGGGGCCCAGAGCTCCTACAATGAGCAGTTCTTC. The full variable domain, in which reference TRBV15 and TRBJ2-1 provide the parts outside the CDR3, is DAMVIQNPRYQVTQFGKPVTLSCSQTLNHNVMYWYQQKSSQAPKLLFHYYDKDFNNEADTPDNFQSRRPNTSFCFLDIRSPGLGDTAMYLCATSSSSGGAQSSYNEQFFGPGTRLTVL.

This clone has a count of ten or more. This chain links TRBV7-2 with TRBJ1-5, with D perhaps matching TRBD1 (5 bases). V lost 5 bases to trimming and J lost 0 bases, with 11 bases between them. Germline V gene sequence: CDR1 SGHTA, CDR2 FQGNSA. The length of the CDR3 is 15 residues. This CDR3 reads CASSDRGISNQPQHF. The CDR3 nucleotides are TGTGCCAGCAGCGACCGGGGGATTAGCAATCAGCCCCAGCATTTT.

The genes are TRBV6-1 and TRBJ2-7; D is ambiguous. Germline V CDR1 and CDR2: MNHNS, SASEGT. Trimming pared 7 bases from V and 3 bases from J, leaving 10 bases between. This CDR3 has 12 residues. The CDR3 loop reads CASIGFDYEQYF. The CDR3, as DNA: TGTGCCAGCATCGGGTTCGACTACGAGCAGTACTTC.

This clone was seen more than once but under ten times. J is TRBJ1-1 and V is TRBV30; D is unclear. This CDR3 spans 9 amino acids. From germline, CDR1 is GTSNPN and CDR2 SVGIG (reference sequence). V lost 8 bases to trimming and J lost 8 bases, with 9 bases between them. CDR3 sequence: CAGEGEAFF. DNA of the CDR3: TGTGCCGGTGAGGGAGAAGCTTTCTTT.

The chain couples TRBV19 to TRBJ1-2; 8 nucleotides line up with TRBD1. The CDR3 covers 14 residues. Germline CDR1 and CDR2: LNHDA and SQIVND (reference sequence). V shed 4 bases and J 5 bases; nucleotides not matched to a gene: 6. Written as DNA, the CDR3 is TGTGCCAGTAGTAGCCAGGGGGCTGCATATGGCTACACCTTC. It translates to CASSSQGAAYGYTF.